The 2 T cell receptor beta chains given below trace back to one sample, sequenced in a study of early T cells in non-severe SARS-CoV-2 infection. TCRdb re-called the 5' RACE reads through MiXCR, storing one row per CDR3 protein. The repertoire holds about 59,000 distinct CDR3 sequences, less than 15% seen once, with approximately 9.4% in the top ten. The sequencing used whole blood, collected at baseline. The receptors derive from an adult who was a healthcare worker with PCR-confirmed SARS-CoV-2 infection or an uninfected control (not recorded which).

The rearrangement joins TRBV4-3 to TRBJ2-3; D is ambiguous. The CDR3 extends over 15 amino acids. The germline V gene encodes CDR1 LGHNA and CDR2 YSLEER. V gave up 0 bases and J gave up 6 bases, with 13 bases separating them. In DNA, the CDR3 is TGCGCCAGCAGCCAAGACCGGTACCGGGCGGATACGCAGTATTTT. It specifies CASSQDRYRADTQYF.

This clonotype was recorded many times. The chain carries TRBV9 and TRBJ2-2; TRBD1 matches 12 bases. J lost 6 bases, V lost 2 bases, and 8 bases had no gene match. Germline lookup yields CDR1 SGDLS and CDR2 YYNGEE. The CDR3 runs to 17 residues. The CDR3 region has the DNA TGTGCCAGCAGCGTTACTCCGGGACAGGGGGCTCCCGGGGAGCTGTTTTTT. This translates into CASSVTPGQGAPGELFF. The full variable domain, its missing parts supplied by reference TRBV9 and TRBJ2-2, is DSGVTQTPKHLITATGQRVTLRCSPRSGDLSVYWYQQSLDQGLQFLIQYYNGEERAKGNILERFSAQQFPDLHSELNLSSLELGDSALYFCASSVTPGQGAPGELFFGEGSRLTVL.